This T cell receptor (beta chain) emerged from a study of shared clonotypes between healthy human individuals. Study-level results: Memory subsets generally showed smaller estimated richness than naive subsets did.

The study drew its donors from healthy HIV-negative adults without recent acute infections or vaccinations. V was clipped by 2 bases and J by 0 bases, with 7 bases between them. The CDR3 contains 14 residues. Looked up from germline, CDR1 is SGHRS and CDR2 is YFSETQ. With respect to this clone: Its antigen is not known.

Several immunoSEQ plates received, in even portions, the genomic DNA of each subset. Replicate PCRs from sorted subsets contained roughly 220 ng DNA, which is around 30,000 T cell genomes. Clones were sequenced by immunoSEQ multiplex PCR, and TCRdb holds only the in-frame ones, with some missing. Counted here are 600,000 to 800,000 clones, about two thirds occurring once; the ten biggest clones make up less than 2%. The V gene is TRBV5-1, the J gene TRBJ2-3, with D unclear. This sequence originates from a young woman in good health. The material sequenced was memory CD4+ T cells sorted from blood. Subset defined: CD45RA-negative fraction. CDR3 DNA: TGCGCCAGCAGCTTCGCGGAGAGCACAGATACGCAGTATTTT. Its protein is CASSFAESTDTQYF.